The T cell receptor (beta chain) under discussion was sequenced for a study of blood T cell repertoires in COVID-19. Only one count was recorded for this clone. The CDR3 is 16 amino acids. V lost 0 bases to trimming and J lost 3 bases; unmatched junction nucleotides: 4. CDR1 KGHSH and CDR2 LQKENI come from the germline V gene. The repertoire was sequenced with immunoSEQ multiplex PCR; TCRdb's copy has only in-frame clones and lacks some. The top ten clones hold 5% to 6.5% of a sample with fewer than 85,000 clones, approximately 89% of them seen once. The J gene is TRBJ2-2, the V gene TRBV18; 7 positions match TRBD2. The sample taken for sequencing was peripheral blood. The source is a man aged 50-60 years with active COVID-19. The CDR3 nucleotides read TGTGCCAGCTCACCACCGAAGGGAGGGGACACCGGGGAGCTGTTTTTT. It translates to CASSPPKGGDTGELFF.